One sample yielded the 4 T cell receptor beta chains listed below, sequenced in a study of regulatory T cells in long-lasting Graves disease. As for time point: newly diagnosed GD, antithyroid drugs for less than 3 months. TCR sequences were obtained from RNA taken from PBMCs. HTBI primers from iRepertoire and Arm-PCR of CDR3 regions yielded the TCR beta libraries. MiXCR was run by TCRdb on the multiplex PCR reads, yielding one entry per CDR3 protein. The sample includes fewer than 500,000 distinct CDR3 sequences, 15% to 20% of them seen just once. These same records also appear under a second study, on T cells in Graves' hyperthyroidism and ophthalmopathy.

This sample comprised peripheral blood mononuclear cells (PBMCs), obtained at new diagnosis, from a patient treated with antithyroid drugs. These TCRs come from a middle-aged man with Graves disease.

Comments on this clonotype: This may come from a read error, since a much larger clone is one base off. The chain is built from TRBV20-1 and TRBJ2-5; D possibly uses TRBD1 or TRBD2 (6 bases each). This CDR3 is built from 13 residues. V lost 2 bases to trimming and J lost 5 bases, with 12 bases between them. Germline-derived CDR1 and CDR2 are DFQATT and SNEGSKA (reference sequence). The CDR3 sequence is CSARKGGSETQYF. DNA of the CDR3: TGCAGTGCTAGAAAAGGGGGGTCCGAGACCCAGTACTTC.

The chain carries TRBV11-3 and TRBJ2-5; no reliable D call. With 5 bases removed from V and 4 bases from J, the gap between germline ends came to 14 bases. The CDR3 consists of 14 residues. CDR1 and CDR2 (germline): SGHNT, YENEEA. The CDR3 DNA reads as TGTGCCAGCAGCCAAGATCGACGGAGAGAGACCCAGTACTTC. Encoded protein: CASSQDRRRETQYF.

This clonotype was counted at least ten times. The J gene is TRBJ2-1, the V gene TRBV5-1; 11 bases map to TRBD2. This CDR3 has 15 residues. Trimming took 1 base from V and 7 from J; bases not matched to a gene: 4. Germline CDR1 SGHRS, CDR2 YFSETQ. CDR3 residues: CASSLQSSGRNEQFF. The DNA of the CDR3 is TGCGCCAGCAGCTTGCAGTCTAGCGGGAGGAATGAGCAGTTCTTC.

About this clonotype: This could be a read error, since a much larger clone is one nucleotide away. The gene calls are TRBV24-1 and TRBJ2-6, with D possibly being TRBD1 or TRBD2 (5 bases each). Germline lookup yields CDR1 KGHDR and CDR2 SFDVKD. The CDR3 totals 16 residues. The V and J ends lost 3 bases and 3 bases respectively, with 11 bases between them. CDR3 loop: CATSDRREHGANVLTF. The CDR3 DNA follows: TGTGCCACCAGTGATCGCAGGGAGCATGGGGCCAACGTCCTGACTTTC.